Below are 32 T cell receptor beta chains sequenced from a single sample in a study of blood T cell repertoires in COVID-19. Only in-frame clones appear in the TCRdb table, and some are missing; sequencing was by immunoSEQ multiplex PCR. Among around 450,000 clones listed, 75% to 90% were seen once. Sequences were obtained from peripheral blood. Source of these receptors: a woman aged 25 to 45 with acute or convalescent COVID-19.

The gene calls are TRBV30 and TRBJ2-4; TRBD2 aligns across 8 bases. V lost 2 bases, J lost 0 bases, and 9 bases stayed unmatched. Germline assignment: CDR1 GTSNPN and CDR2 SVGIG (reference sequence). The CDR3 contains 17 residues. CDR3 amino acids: CAWSMSGGIVAKNIQYF. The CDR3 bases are TGTGCCTGGAGTATGAGCGGGGGTATAGTAGCCAAAAACATTCAGTACTTC.

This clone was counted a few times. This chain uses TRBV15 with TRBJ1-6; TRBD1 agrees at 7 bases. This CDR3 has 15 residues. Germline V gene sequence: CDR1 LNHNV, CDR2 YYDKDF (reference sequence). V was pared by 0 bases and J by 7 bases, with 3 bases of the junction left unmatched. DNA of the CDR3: TGTGCCACCAGCAGAGAGGTACAGGGGAATTCACCCCTCCACTTT. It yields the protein CATSREVQGNSPLHF.

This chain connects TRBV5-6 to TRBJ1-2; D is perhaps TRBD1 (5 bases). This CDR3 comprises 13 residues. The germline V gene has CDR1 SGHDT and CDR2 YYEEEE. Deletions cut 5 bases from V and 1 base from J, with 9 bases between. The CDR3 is CASSLGVNYGYTF. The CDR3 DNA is TGTGCCAGCAGTTTAGGGGTTAACTATGGCTACACCTTC.

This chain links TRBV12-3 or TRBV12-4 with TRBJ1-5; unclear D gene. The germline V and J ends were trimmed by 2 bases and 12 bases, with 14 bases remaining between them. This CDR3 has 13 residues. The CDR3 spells CASSLTPGTHQHF. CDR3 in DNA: TGTGCCAGCAGTTTAACCCCAGGAACGCACCAGCATTTT.

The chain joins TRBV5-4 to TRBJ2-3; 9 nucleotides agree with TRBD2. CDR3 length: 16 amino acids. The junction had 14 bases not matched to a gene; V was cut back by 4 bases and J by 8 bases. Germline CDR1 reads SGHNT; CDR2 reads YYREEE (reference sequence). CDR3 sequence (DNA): TGTGCCAGCAGCCCAGCGGGGGGAGGGGCCACGGGTACGCAGTATTTT. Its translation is CASSPAGGGATGTQYF.

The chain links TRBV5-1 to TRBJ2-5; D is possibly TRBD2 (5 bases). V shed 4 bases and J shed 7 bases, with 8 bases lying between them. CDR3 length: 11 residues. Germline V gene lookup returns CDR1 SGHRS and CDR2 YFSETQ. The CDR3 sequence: CASSVGGTQYF. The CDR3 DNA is TGCGCCAGCAGCGTAGGAGGGACCCAGTACTTC. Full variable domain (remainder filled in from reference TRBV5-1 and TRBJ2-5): KAGVTQTPRYLIKTRGQQVTLSCSPISGHRSVSWYQQTPGQGLQFLFEYFSETQRNKGNFPGRFSGRQFSNSRSEMNVSTLELGDSALYLCASSVGGTQYFGPGTRLLVL.

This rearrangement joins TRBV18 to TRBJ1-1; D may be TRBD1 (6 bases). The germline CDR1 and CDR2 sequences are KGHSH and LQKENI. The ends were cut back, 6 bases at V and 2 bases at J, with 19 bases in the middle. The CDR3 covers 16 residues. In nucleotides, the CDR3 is TGTGCCAGCTCCGAAACCGGCGGGGGCTTTAACACTGAAGCTTTCTTT. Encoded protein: CASSETGGGFNTEAFF.

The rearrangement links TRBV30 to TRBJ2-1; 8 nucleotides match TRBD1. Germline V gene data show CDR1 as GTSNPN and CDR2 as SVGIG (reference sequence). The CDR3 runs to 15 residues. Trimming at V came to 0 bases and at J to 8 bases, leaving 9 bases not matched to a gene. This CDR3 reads CAWSVGQGSYDEQFF. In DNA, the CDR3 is TGTGCCTGGAGTGTCGGACAGGGAAGTTACGATGAGCAGTTCTTC.

The CDR3 region is CASSEFLVSPGQGNNEQFF. Here the CDR3 DNA reads TGTGCCAGCAGTGAATTCCTCGTCTCTCCGGGACAGGGGAACAATGAGCAGTTCTTC. The rearrangement uses TRBV6-1 and TRBJ2-1, with 10 bases matching TRBD1. The CDR3 is 19 amino acids. From germline, CDR1 is MNHNS and CDR2 SASEGT. After removal of 2 bases from V and 5 bases from J, the junction contained 15 bases not matched to a gene.

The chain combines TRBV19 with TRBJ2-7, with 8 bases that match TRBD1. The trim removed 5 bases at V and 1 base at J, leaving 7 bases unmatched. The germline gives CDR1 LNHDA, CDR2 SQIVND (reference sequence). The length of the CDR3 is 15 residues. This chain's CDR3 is CASSFGQGFSYEQYF. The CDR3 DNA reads TGTGCCAGTAGTTTTGGACAGGGATTTTCCTACGAGCAGTACTTC.

CDR3 nucleotide sequence: TGTGCCAGCAGATCCCGGGTGCAGGGGTCGGACACCGGGGAGCTGTTTTTT. It is translated as CASRSRVQGSDTGELFF. The gene calls are TRBV7-8 and TRBJ2-2; TRBD1 might be the D (6 bases). The CDR3 runs to 17 residues. Per germline, CDR1 SGHVS and CDR2 FQNEAQ. The germline V and J ends were trimmed by 6 bases and 3 bases, with 20 bases remaining between them. Using reference TRBV7-8 and TRBJ2-2 for the parts outside the CDR3, the full variable domain is GAGVSQSPRYKVAKRGQDVALRCDPISGHVSLFWYQQALGQGPEFLTYFQNEAQLDKSGLPSDRFFAERPEGSVSTLKIQRTQQEDSAVYLCASRSRVQGSDTGELFFGEGSRLTVL.

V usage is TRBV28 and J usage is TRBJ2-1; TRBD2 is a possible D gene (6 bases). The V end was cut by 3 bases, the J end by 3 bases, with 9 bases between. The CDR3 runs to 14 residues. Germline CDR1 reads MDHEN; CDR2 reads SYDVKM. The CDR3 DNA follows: TGTGCCAGCAGTTTGTCGGGGGACTACAATGAGCAGTTCTTC. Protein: CASSLSGDYNEQFF.

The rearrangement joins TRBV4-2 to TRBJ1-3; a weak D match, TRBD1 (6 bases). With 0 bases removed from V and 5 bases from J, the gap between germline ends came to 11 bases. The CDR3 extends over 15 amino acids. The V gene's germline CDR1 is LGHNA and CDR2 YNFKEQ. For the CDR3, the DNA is TGTGCCAGCAGCCAAGATCCCGGGACACGAAACACCATATATTTT. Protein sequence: CASSQDPGTRNTIYF.

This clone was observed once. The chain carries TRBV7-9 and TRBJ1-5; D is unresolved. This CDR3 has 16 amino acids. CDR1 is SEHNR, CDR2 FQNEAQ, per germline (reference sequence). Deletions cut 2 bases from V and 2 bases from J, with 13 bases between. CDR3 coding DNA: TGTGCCAGCAGCTTATCGGACTCCTTGGGCAATCAGCCCCAGCATTTT. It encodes CASSLSDSLGNQPQHF.

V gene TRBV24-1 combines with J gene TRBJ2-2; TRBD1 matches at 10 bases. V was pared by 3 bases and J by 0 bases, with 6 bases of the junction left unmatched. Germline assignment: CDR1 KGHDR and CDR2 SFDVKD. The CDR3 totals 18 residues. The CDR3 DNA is TGTGCCACCAGTGATCAGGACAGGGGGAAAACGAACACCGGGGAGCTGTTTTTT. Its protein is CATSDQDRGKTNTGELFF.

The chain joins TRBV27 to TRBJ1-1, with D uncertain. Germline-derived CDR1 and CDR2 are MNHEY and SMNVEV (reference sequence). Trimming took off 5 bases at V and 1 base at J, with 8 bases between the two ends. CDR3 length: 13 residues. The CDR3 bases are TGTGCCAGCAGTATTACAGCGAACACTGAAGCTTTCTTT. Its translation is CASSITANTEAFF.

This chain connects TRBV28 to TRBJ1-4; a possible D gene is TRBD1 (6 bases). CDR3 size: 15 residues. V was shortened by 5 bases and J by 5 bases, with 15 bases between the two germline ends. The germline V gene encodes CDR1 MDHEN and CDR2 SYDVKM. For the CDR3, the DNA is TGTGCCAGCAGTCCCCTGGGGGCCTCCAATGAAAAACTGTTTTTT. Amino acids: CASSPLGASNEKLFF.

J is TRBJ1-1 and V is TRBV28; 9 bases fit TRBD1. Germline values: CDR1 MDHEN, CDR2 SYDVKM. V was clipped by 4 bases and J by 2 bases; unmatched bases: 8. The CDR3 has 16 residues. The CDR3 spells CASSWDMGQGNTEAFF. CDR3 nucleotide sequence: TGTGCCAGCAGTTGGGATATGGGACAGGGAAACACTGAAGCTTTCTTT.

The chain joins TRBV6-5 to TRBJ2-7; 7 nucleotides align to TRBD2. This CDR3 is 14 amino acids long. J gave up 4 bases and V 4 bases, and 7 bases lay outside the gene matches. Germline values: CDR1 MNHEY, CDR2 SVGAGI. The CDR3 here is CASSSRTRPYEQYF. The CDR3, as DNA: TGTGCCAGCAGTTCCAGGACTAGACCATACGAGCAGTACTTC.

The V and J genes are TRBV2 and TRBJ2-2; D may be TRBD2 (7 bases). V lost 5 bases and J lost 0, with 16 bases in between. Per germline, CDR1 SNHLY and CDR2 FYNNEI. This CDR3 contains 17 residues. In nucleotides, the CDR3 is TGTGCCAGCAGTCCCAGGAGGGGGGGGCCGAACACCGGGGAGCTGTTTTTT. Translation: CASSPRRGGPNTGELFF. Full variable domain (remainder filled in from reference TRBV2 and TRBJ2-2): EPEVTQTPSHQVTQMGQEVILRCVPISNHLYFYWYRQILGQKVEFLVSFYNNEISEKSEIFDDQFSVERPDGSNFTLKIRSTKLEDSAMYFCASSPRRGGPNTGELFFGEGSRLTVL.

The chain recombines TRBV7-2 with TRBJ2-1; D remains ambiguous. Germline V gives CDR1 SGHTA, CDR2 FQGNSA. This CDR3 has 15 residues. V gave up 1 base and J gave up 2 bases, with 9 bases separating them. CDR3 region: CASSLDEDPYNEQFF. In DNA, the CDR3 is TGTGCCAGCAGCTTAGATGAGGATCCCTACAATGAGCAGTTCTTC.

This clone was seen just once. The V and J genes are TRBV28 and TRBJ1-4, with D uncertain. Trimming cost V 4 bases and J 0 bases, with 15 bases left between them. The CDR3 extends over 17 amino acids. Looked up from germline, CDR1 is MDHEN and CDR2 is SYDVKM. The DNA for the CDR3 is TGTGCCAGCAGTTCTTATAGACAAGGTGCAACTAATGAAAAACTGTTTTTT. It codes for CASSSYRQGATNEKLFF.

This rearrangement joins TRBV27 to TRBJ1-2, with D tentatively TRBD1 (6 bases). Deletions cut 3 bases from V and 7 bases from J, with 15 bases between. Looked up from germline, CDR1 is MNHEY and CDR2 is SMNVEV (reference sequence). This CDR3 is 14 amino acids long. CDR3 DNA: TGTGCCAGCAGTTTGCACAGGGAGTCTCTTGGCTACACCTTC. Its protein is CASSLHRESLGYTF.

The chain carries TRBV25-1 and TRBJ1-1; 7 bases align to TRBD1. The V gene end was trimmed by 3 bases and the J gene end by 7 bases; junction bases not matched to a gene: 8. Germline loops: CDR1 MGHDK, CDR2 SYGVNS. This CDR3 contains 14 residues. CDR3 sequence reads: CASSDLLGQYEAFF. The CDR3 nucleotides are TGTGCCAGCAGTGATTTATTGGGACAGTATGAAGCTTTCTTT.

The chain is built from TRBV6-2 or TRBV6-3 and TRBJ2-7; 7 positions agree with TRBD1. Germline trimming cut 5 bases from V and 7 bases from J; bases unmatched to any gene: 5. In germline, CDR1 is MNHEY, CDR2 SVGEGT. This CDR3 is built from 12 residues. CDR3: CASSQTGREQYF. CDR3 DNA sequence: TGTGCCAGCAGTCAGACAGGGCGGGAGCAGTACTTC.

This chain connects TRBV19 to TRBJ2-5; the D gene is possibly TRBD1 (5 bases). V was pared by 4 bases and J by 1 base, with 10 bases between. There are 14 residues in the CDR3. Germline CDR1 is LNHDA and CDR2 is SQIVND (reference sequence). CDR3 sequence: CASSNRGIQETQYF. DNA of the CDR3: TGTGCCAGTAGTAATAGGGGTATCCAAGAGACCCAGTACTTC.

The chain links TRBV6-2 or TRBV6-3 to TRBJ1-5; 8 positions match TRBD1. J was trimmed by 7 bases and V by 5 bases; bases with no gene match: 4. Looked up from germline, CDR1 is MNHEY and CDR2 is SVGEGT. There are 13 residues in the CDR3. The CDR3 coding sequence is TGTGCCAGCAGTAAGACAGGGGACCAGCCCCAGCATTTT. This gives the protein CASSKTGDQPQHF.

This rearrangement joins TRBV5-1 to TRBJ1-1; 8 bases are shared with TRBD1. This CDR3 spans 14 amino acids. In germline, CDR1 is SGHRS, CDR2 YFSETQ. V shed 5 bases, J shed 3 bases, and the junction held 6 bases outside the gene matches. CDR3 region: CASRPGQAYTEAFF. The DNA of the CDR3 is TGCGCCAGCAGGCCGGGACAGGCTTACACTGAAGCTTTCTTT.

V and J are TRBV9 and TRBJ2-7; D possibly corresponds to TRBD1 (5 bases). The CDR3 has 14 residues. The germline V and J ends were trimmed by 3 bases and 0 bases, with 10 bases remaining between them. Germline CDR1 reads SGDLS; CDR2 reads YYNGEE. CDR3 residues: CASSARQFSYEQYF. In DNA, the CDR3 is TGTGCCAGCAGCGCTAGACAGTTCTCCTACGAGCAGTACTTC.

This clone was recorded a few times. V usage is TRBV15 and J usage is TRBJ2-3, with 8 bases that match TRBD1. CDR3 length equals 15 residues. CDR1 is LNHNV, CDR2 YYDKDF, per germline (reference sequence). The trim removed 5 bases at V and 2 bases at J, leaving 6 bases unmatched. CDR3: CATSVQGATTDTQYF. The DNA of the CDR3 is TGTGCCACCAGCGTCCAGGGGGCTACCACAGATACGCAGTATTTT.

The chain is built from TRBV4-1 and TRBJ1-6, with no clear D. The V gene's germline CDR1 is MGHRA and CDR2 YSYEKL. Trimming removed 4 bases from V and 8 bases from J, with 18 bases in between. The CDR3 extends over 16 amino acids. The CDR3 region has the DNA TGCGCCAGCAGCCTCCTCCCGGAACCCCGGGATTCACCCCTCCACTTT. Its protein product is CASSLLPEPRDSPLHF.

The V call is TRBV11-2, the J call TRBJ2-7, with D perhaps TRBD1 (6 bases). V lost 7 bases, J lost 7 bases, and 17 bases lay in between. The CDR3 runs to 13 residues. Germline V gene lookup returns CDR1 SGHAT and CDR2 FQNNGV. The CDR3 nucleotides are TGTGCCAGCACCGGACAGTTCCTGGGGGAGCAGTACTTC. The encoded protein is CASTGQFLGEQYF.